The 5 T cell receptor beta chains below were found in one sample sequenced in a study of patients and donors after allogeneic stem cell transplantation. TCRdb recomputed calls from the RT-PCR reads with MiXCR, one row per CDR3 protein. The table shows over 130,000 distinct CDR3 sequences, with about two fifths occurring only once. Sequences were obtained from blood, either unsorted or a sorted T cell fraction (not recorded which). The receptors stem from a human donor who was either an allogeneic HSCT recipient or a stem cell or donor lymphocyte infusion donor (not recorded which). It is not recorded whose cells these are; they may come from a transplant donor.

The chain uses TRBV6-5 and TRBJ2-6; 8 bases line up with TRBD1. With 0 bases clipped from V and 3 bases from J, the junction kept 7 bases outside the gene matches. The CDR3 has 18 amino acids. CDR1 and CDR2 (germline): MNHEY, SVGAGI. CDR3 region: CASSYSETGAFGANVLTF. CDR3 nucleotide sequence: TGTGCCAGCAGTTACTCTGAGACAGGGGCGTTTGGGGCCAACGTCCTGACTTTC.

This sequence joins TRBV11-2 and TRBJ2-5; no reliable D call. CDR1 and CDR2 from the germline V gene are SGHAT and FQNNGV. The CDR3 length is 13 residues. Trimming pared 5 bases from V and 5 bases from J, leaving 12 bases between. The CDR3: CASSRPPPETQYF. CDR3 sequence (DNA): TGTGCCAGCAGCCGACCCCCCCCCGAGACCCAGTACTTC.

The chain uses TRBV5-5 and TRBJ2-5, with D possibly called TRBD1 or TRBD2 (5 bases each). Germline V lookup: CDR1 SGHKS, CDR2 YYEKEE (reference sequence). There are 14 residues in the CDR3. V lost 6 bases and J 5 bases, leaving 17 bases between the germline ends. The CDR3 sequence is CASTRPYEGETQYF. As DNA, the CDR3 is TGTGCCAGCACCAGACCGTACGAGGGGGAGACCCAGTACTTC. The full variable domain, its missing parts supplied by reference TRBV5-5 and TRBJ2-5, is DAGVTQSPTHLIKTRGQQVTLRCSPISGHKSVSWYQQVLGQGPQFIFQYYEKEERGRGNFPDRFSARQFPNYSSELNVNALLLGDSALYLCASTRPYEGETQYFGPGTRLLVL.

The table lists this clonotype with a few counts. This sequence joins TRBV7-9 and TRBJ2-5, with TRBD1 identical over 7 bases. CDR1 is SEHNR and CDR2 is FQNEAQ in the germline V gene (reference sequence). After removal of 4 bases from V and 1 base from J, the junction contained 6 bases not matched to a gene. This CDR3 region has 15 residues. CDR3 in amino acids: CASSWAGTVQETQYF. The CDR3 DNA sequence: TGTGCCAGCAGCTGGGCCGGGACAGTCCAAGAGACCCAGTACTTC.

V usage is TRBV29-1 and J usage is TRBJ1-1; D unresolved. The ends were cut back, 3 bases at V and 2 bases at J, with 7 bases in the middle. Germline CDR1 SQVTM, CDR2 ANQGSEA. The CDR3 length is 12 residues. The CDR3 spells CSVESRNTEAFF. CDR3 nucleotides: TGCAGCGTTGAGAGCAGAAACACTGAAGCTTTCTTT.